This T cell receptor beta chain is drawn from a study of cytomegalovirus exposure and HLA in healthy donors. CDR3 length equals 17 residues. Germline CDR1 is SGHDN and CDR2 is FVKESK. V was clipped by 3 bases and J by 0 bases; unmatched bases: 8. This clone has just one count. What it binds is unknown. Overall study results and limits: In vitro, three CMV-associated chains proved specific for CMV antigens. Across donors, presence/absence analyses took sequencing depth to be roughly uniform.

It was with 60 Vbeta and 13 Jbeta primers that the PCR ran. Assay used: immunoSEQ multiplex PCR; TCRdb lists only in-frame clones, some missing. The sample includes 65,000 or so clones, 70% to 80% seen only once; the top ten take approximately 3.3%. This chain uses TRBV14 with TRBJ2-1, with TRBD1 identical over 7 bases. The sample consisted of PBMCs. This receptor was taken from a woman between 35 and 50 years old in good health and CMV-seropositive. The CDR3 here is CASSHSTGAGSYNEQFF. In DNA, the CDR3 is TGTGCCAGCAGCCATTCTACAGGGGCCGGCTCCTACAATGAGCAGTTCTTC.